This T cell receptor (beta chain) was identified during a study of PD-1 blockade in classical Hodgkin lymphoma. Overall study findings and caveats: Similar baseline diversity was found in complete responders and newly diagnosed patients.

Trimming took off 4 bases at V and 1 base at J, with 12 bases between the two ends. The CDR3 covers 15 residues. Germline V CDR1 and CDR2: SGHTA, FQGTGA. Clones were sequenced by immunoSEQ multiplex PCR, and TCRdb holds only the in-frame ones, with some missing. Seen here are approximately 100,000 clones, 83% observed once, and the top ten hold approximately 15%. Documented time point: cycle 4 day 1 (C4D1), after five to seven weeks of nivolumab. Relapse was seen in all patients after autologous stem cell transplantation, and brentuximab vedotin exposure was variable. This clone was found once. No antigen is known for it.

Specimen: peripheral blood mononuclear cells (PBMCs), collected before the fourth cycle of nivolumab. The chain has TRBV7-3 and TRBJ2-3; the D call may be TRBD1 or TRBD2 (5 bases each). The receptor's source is a human donor with classical Hodgkin lymphoma. CDR3 coding DNA: TGTGCCAGCAGCTCCAGGGCGGAGGGCACAGATACGCAGTATTTT. This gives the protein CASSSRAEGTDTQYF.